These 20 T cell receptor beta chains were sequenced from one sample in a study of blood T cells in healthy people across ages. The second PCR ran about 7 to 12 cycles with a sample-barcoded 5' primer and J-beta primers. Each CDR3 protein is one row after TCRdb ran MiXCR on the 5' RACE reads. The sample carries about 1,600,000 distinct CDR3 sequences, approximately 38% recorded once. The material sequenced was blood. All receptors come from a woman under 30 in good health.

The table lists this clonotype with a few counts. V gene TRBV20-1 combines with J gene TRBJ1-1, with D possibly being TRBD1 (6 bases). With 7 bases removed from V and 0 bases from J, the gap between germline ends came to 18 bases. The CDR3 sequence is 15 residues long. Germline loops: CDR1 DFQATT, CDR2 SNEGSKA (reference sequence). This CDR3 reads CSVRRGPPLNTEAFF. CDR3 sequence (DNA): TGCAGTGTCCGCCGGGGGCCCCCTTTGAACACTGAAGCTTTCTTT.

About this clonotype: The junction does not match germline at one end; this may be a read error. CDR3 in DNA: TGCGCCAGCAGCTTGGTACCGGGAAGCACAGAGACGCAGTATTTT. Translated, it gives CASSLVPGSTETQYF. J is TRBJ2-3 and V is TRBV5-1; tentatively, D is TRBD2 (5 bases). Germline assignment: CDR1 SGHRS and CDR2 YFSETQ. This CDR3 contains 15 residues.

The rearrangement uses TRBV20-1 and TRBJ2-2, with 10 bases lining up with TRBD1. Trimming took 3 bases from V and 5 from J; bases not matched to a gene: 12. The CDR3 loop spans 17 amino acids. The V gene's germline CDR1 is DFQATT and CDR2 SNEGSKA (reference sequence). CDR3 amino acids: CSARIPGTGALTGELFF. The DNA for the CDR3 is TGCAGTGCTAGGATTCCCGGGACAGGGGCCTTAACCGGGGAGCTGTTTTTT.

This clonotype turned up a few times. This chain connects TRBV28 to TRBJ2-7; TRBD2 is a possible D gene (6 bases). The V end was cut by 7 bases, the J end by 6 bases, with 13 bases between. This CDR3 is 12 amino acids long. Germline V gene sequence: CDR1 MDHEN, CDR2 SYDVKM. CDR3 residues: CASNLSGAEQYF. CDR3 DNA sequence: TGTGCCAGCAATCTGTCGGGAGCCGAGCAGTACTTC.

J is TRBJ2-2 and V is TRBV5-1; 8 bases are a match to TRBD2. The V segment lost 4 bases and the J segment 4 bases; nucleotides outside the gene matches: 6. The CDR3 loop spans 15 amino acids. Germline CDR1 SGHRS, CDR2 YFSETQ. The CDR3, as DNA: TGCGCCAGCAGCACCACTAGCGGTTCCACCGGGGAGCTGTTTTTT. This translates into CASSTTSGSTGELFF.

This chain joins TRBV6-5 and TRBJ2-1, with TRBD2 matching over 7 bases. The trim removed 1 base at V and 7 bases at J, leaving 10 bases unmatched. Germline V gives CDR1 MNHEY, CDR2 SVGAGI. The CDR3 loop spans 16 amino acids. DNA for the CDR3: TGTGCCAGCAGTTACTGGGGTGGGGCCGGGGGGAATGAGCAGTTCTTC. Its protein is CASSYWGGAGGNEQFF.

This chain links TRBV3-1 with TRBJ2-1; 10 nucleotides agree with TRBD2. Germline V CDR1 and CDR2: LGHDT, YNNKEL (reference sequence). The CDR3 is made up of 15 amino acids. Trimming took 3 bases from V and 6 from J; bases not matched to a gene: 5. This CDR3 reads CASSQASGSFNEQFF. The DNA for the CDR3 is TGTGCCAGCAGCCAGGCTAGCGGGAGTTTCAATGAGCAGTTCTTC.

This chain uses TRBV20-1 with TRBJ1-6; D is ambiguous. Germline assignment: CDR1 DFQATT and CDR2 SNEGSKA (reference sequence). This CDR3 is built from 14 residues. The ends were cut back, 6 bases at V and 0 bases at J, with 9 bases in the middle. The CDR3 DNA follows: TGCAGTGCAAGGGTGGGCTCCTATAATTCACCCCTCCACTTT. It is translated as CSARVGSYNSPLHF.

This clonotype was seen many times. The CDR3 sequence: CSVAGGYTQETQYF. CDR3 in DNA: TGCAGCGTTGCAGGGGGATACACACAAGAGACCCAGTACTTC. The V gene is TRBV29-1, the J gene TRBJ2-5, with TRBD1 matching over 7 bases. V trimming: 4 bases; J trimming: 2 bases; junction bases outside the gene matches: 7. CDR1 is SQVTM, CDR2 ANQGSEA, per germline. The CDR3 has 14 amino acids. The whole variable domain, filled in from reference TRBV29-1 and TRBJ2-5, reads SAVISQKPSRDICQRGTSLTIQCQVDSQVTMMFWYRQQPGQSLTLIATANQGSEATYESGFVIDKFPISRPNLTFSTLTVSNMSPEDSSIYLCSVAGGYTQETQYFGPGTRLLVL.

This clonotype has a handful of counts. The chain combines TRBV28 with TRBJ1-2; D is perhaps TRBD1 (6 bases). Germline V gene sequence: CDR1 MDHEN, CDR2 SYDVKM. V shed 6 bases and J shed 8 bases, with 16 bases lying between them. The CDR3 is 13 amino acids. CDR3 DNA: TGTGCCAGCAGCACTCTGGGGGCAGGAGGCTACACCTTC. Its translation: CASSTLGAGGYTF.

This chain joins TRBV6-1 and TRBJ1-4, with D unresolved. CDR1 is MNHNS and CDR2 is SASEGT in the germline V gene. There are 14 residues in the CDR3. Trimming took 6 bases from V and 8 from J, leaving 16 bases between them. This CDR3 reads CASSQGGSGEKLFF. For the CDR3, the DNA is TGTGCCAGCAGCCAAGGAGGGTCTGGGGAAAAACTGTTTTTT.

This chain links TRBV6-5 with TRBJ2-7; D is uncertain. Trimming took 0 bases from V and 2 from J, leaving 17 bases between them. Germline lookup yields CDR1 MNHEY and CDR2 SVGAGI. CDR3 length: 17 residues. CDR3 nucleotide sequence: TGTGCCAGCAGTTACTCGGGGTTCACAGTTCAACCCTACGAGCAGTACTTC. Protein sequence: CASSYSGFTVQPYEQYF.

This clonotype was seen a few times. This may arise from a read error, as a much more abundant clone is one base away. The J gene is TRBJ2-7, the V gene TRBV6-1; D not resolved. V shed 0 bases and J shed 5 bases, with 2 bases lying between them. CDR3 length: 11 amino acids. Germline-derived CDR1 and CDR2 are MNHNS and SASEGT. The CDR3 nucleotides read TGTGCCAGCAGTGAAGCCCACGAGCAGTACTTC. Amino acid sequence: CASSEAHEQYF.

In nucleotides, the CDR3 is TGTGCCATCAGTGGAGCTTTGATGGAGACCCAGTACTTC. This gives the protein CAISGALMETQYF. This chain joins TRBV10-3 and TRBJ2-5; no firm D call. V was trimmed by 4 bases and J by 5 bases, leaving 11 bases between them. Germline CDR1 is ENHRY and CDR2 is SYGVKD. The CDR3 covers 13 residues.

This clonotype was observed a handful of times. This chain links TRBV6-5 with TRBJ1-2; 8 bases align to TRBD1. CDR3 length: 16 residues. The junction had 13 bases not matched to a gene; V was cut back by 2 bases and J by 8 bases. Germline CDR1 MNHEY, CDR2 SVGAGI. The CDR3: CASSYTLETGVGGYTF. CDR3 nucleotides: TGTGCCAGCAGTTACACCCTAGAGACAGGGGTGGGCGGCTACACCTTC.

This sequence joins TRBV29-1 and TRBJ1-2, with 9 bases identical to TRBD1. The length of the CDR3 is 15 residues. Germline CDR1 and CDR2: SQVTM and ANQGSEA. V was pared by 1 base and J by 6 bases, with 9 bases of the junction left unmatched. This chain's CDR3 is CSVEGDGTGRDGYTF. CDR3 nucleotides: TGCAGCGTTGAAGGGGACGGGACAGGGAGGGATGGCTACACCTTC.

The chain links TRBV6-5 to TRBJ2-1; 14 nucleotides match TRBD2. The CDR3 is 16 residues long. The V and J ends lost 4 bases and 7 bases, in that order; junction bases with no gene match: 6. Germline loops: CDR1 MNHEY, CDR2 SVGAGI. DNA for the CDR3: TGTGCCAGCAGTTCCTCGACTAGCGGGAGGGCGAATGAGCAGTTCTTC. This sequence encodes CASSSSTSGRANEQFF.

This clonotype has just a few counts. The V call is TRBV28, the J call TRBJ1-4; D possibly corresponds to TRBD1 (6 bases). V was shortened by 7 bases and J by 8 bases, with 17 bases between the two germline ends. CDR3 length: 14 residues. Germline V gene data show CDR1 as MDHEN and CDR2 as SYDVKM. CDR3 sequence: CASTPQGPAEKLFF. DNA of the CDR3: TGTGCCAGCACCCCACAGGGTCCGGCGGAAAAACTGTTTTTT.

In its sample, this clonotype was seen a few times. The chain joins TRBV29-1 to TRBJ2-1; weak D call: TRBD1 (6 bases). The length of the CDR3 is 11 residues. The germline V and J ends were trimmed by 7 bases and 11 bases, with 15 bases remaining between them. The germline V gene encodes CDR1 SQVTM and CDR2 ANQGSEA. The CDR3, as DNA: TGCAGCGGCCGACATGGGGGCCAGCAGTTCTTC. This encodes CSGRHGGQQFF.

The chain has TRBV6-1 and TRBJ1-4; 9 bases agree with TRBD1. CDR1 MNHNS and CDR2 SASEGT come from the germline V gene. Germline trimming cut 1 base from V and 7 bases from J; bases unmatched to any gene: 4. The CDR3 has 15 residues. In DNA form, the CDR3 reads TGTGCCAGCAGTGAAGAGGGACAGGGTAGTGAAAAACTGTTTTTT. Its translation is CASSEEGQGSEKLFF.